This T cell receptor beta chain was retrieved from a study of blood T cell repertoires in COVID-19. Clones were sequenced by immunoSEQ multiplex PCR, and TCRdb holds only the in-frame ones, with some missing. The table includes under 80,000 clones, approximately 84% detected once. The germline V and J ends were trimmed by 6 bases and 1 base, with 19 bases remaining between them. The length of the CDR3 is 17 residues. Germline V lookup: CDR1 MDHEN, CDR2 SYDVKM. This clone was recorded a few times. The sequenced sample was peripheral blood. The sequence was obtained from a human donor in a cohort sampled during active COVID-19. The V gene is TRBV28, the J gene TRBJ1-5; tentatively, D is TRBD1 (5 bases). CDR3 loop: CASSLRAGLGSNQPQHF. Written as DNA, the CDR3 is TGTGCCAGCAGCCTTCGGGCAGGGCTTGGGAGCAATCAGCCCCAGCATTTT. Variable domain in full (rest from reference TRBV28 and TRBJ1-5): DVKVTQSSRYLVKRTGEKVFLECVQDMDHENMFWYRQDPGLGLRLIYFSYDVKMKEKGDIPEGYSVSREKKERFSLILESASTNQTSMYLCASSLRAGLGSNQPQHFGDGTRLSIL.